This paragraph covers one T cell receptor beta chain sequence. This clone's antigen is unknown. No base quality information exists; no much larger clone differs at one position. This sample is part of a study of PD-1 blockade in classical Hodgkin lymphoma (dated by TCRdb to about 2020). Describing the broader study: Nivolumab dosing was 3 mg/kg intravenously every 2 weeks, continuing until either disease progression or unacceptable toxicity. The study used TCR beta sequencing and CyTOF to define a peripheral blood immune signature of response to PD-1 blockade in classical Hodgkin lymphoma. Points the paper makes about the study in general: A significant rise by C4D1 was seen in CD4+ but not CD8+ TCR diversity (p=0.0027 vs p=0.16), with the rise being most apparent in complete responders (p=0.02). Patients starting nivolumab less than 1 year after ASCT had lower diversity and were excluded from later analyses to avoid confounding by immune reconstitution. Newly diagnosed patients were reported to have lower baseline TCR diversity than healthy donors, and relapsed/refractory patients were reported to have lower baseline TCR diversity still. Trial patients with a complete response had baseline diversity similar to that of newly diagnosed patients, while partial responders and progressors had significantly lower diversity. The study was limited to a single clinical trial cohort, and causes of repertoire differences, possibly disease activity or prior therapy, remained undefined.

Explained via the paper, the time point label denotes: cycle 1 day 1 (C1D1), immediately before nivolumab initiation. Relapse after autologous stem cell transplantation had occurred in all trial patients, and cohorts A, B and C were distinguished by prior brentuximab vedotin exposure. The trial cohort comprised about 60 patients with relapsed/refractory classical Hodgkin lymphoma whose best overall responses were complete response, partial response or progressive disease. Single-agent nivolumab was administered to trial patients in the multi-cohort phase II CheckMate 205 trial. An independent review committee assessed best overall response using the 2007 International Working Group response criteria. Trial PBMCs were collected just before the start of nivolumab (C1D1) and during therapy at cycle 2 day 1 and cycle 4 day 1. After peripheral blood was drawn into 8 mL Vacutainer Cell Preparation Tubes, PBMCs were isolated by centrifugation and then cryopreserved.

V is pared back by 4 bases and J by 6 bases, with 13 bases lying between the germline termini. Inclusive of the bounding cysteine and phenylalanine, the CDR3 is 13 residues long. Just the 39-base CDR3 DNA is kept, in frame starting at base 1. The germline V gene encodes CDR1 MNHEY and CDR2 SMNVEV (reference sequence). Genomic DNA was isolated using the Qiagen DNeasy kit from unsorted PBMCs as well as from negatively selected CD4+ and CD8+ fractions. Amplification of TCR beta CDR3 regions was done by immunoSEQ multiplex PCR with primers that anneal to V and J segments. Amplification bias was minimized using a synthetic immune receptor repertoire, and residual bias was removed computationally after sequencing. The authors processed their data as follows. Custom Python scripts were used to quantify repertoire diversity as the Shannon entropy index. The unsorted, CD4+ and CD8+ repertoires were each analyzed separately, with the exception of combined analyses, where CD4+ and CD8+ sequences were merged in silico. Clonal expansion was defined as at least a 2-fold frequency increase after treatment relative to C1D1, with a pseudocount of 0.5 for undetected baseline clones. Singleton clones were defined as clones with 0 or 1 copy at C1D1, and non-singleton clones were defined as clones with 2 or more copies. Clones expanded in unsorted samples were annotated as CD4+, CD8+ or unknown by matching protein sequences in sorted samples from the same patient. Wilcoxon tests on paired samples were used to test changes in diversity from C1D1 to C4D1. TCRdb retrieved this table from immuneACCESS and kept in-frame rearrangements only. Not all clones are present; in checked studies, unresolved V genes account for under half, and no reason is known for the remainder. V and J calls and clone size are copied from that table; D and trimming were computed from the DNA. The sample has some 25,000 clones on record, approximately 80% of them singletons. Less than 7.5% of the sample rests with the top ten.

The source of this sequence is a human donor with classical Hodgkin lymphoma. Recombination connected TRBV27 to TRBJ2-7; the D gene is possibly TRBD1, with 7 bases matching. This specimen consisted of peripheral blood mononuclear cells (PBMCs), obtained at baseline. The sequenced DNA: TGTGCCAGCAGTTGGGCAGGGGGAGGCGAGCAGTACTTC. This gives the protein CASSWAGGGEQYF.